These 28 T cell receptor beta chains were sequenced from one sample in a study of blood T cell repertoires in COVID-19. TCRdb's copy holds only in-frame clones and misses some; the assay was immunoSEQ multiplex PCR. This sample has roughly 410,000 clones; around 87% occur once, and the top ten carry about 2%. The sample comprised peripheral blood. The receptors derive from a woman in her sixties or seventies with COVID-19, enrolled during active disease.

The gene calls are TRBV3-1 (or the pseudogene TRBV3-2) and TRBJ1-6; 7 bases agree with TRBD1. Germline-derived CDR1 and CDR2 are LGHDT and YNNKEL (reference sequence). The V segment lost 4 bases and the J segment 7 bases; nucleotides outside the gene matches: 7. There are 15 residues in the CDR3. The DNA for the CDR3 is TGTGCCAGCAGCCCCCAGGGGGGCTTAAATTCACCCCTCCACTTT. Protein sequence: CASSPQGGLNSPLHF.

The chain recombines TRBV5-1 with TRBJ1-3; D is possibly TRBD1 (5 bases). This CDR3 spans 15 amino acids. V lost 4 bases and J lost 4, with 15 bases in between. CDR1 is SGHRS and CDR2 is YFSETQ in the germline V gene. This chain's CDR3 is CASSNGTHNGNTIYF. In DNA form, the CDR3 reads TGCGCCAGCAGCAACGGGACTCACAACGGAAACACCATATATTTT.

This rearrangement joins TRBV6-5 to TRBJ2-1, with D possibly TRBD2 on 5 matching bases. Trimming pared 1 base from V and 0 bases from J, leaving 7 bases between. CDR3 length equals 15 residues. Germline values: CDR1 MNHEY, CDR2 SVGAGI. In DNA form, the CDR3 reads TGTGCCAGCAGTTACTTGGGGAGCTCCTACAATGAGCAGTTCTTC. Encoded protein: CASSYLGSSYNEQFF.

The chain uses TRBV24-1 and TRBJ2-1; TRBD1 aligns across 7 bases. The V gene's germline CDR1 is KGHDR and CDR2 SFDVKD. The CDR3 has 15 residues. With 3 bases clipped from V and 7 bases from J, the junction kept 8 bases outside the gene matches. In nucleotides, the CDR3 is TGTGCCACCAGTGATCCACGGACAGGAGCGAATGAGCAGTTCTTC. It translates to CATSDPRTGANEQFF.

V gene TRBV5-5 combines with J gene TRBJ1-1; D is uncertain. Trimming took 0 bases from V and 1 from J, leaving 4 bases between them. From germline, CDR1 is SGHKS and CDR2 YYEKEE (reference sequence). The CDR3 contains 13 residues. CDR3 sequence (DNA): TGTGCCAGCAGCTTGGCGAGGAACACTGAAGCTTTCTTT. This gives the protein CASSLARNTEAFF.

This clone was detected only once. The gene calls are TRBV18 and TRBJ1-2, with D hard to call. CDR1 is KGHSH, CDR2 LQKENI, per germline. This CDR3 contains 15 residues. V lost 6 bases to trimming and J lost 2 bases, with 16 bases between them. The CDR3 loop is CASSVRGPPNYGYTF. In DNA form, the CDR3 reads TGTGCCAGCTCGGTCCGAGGGCCGCCGAACTATGGCTACACCTTC.

This chain links TRBV30 with TRBJ1-6; 9 bases are shared with TRBD1. This CDR3 has 16 residues. CDR1 and CDR2 (germline): GTSNPN, SVGIG (reference sequence). V shed 4 bases, J shed 7 bases, and the junction held 11 bases outside the gene matches. The CDR3 DNA is TGTGCCTGGACACCCGGGAAGACAGGGGGGAATTCACCCCTCCACTTT. This translates into CAWTPGKTGGNSPLHF.

This chain links TRBV7-2 with TRBJ1-1; maybe TRBD1 (6 bases). Germline V gene lookup returns CDR1 SGHTA and CDR2 FQGNSA. Trimming pared 5 bases from V and 4 bases from J, leaving 17 bases between. The CDR3 spans 15 residues. CDR3 DNA sequence: TGTGCCAGCAGCCTAAGGACAGCGTCGAGCACTGAAGCTTTCTTT. Protein product: CASSLRTASSTEAFF.

The genes are TRBV28 and TRBJ1-1; 8 bases are shared with TRBD1. Trimming removed 5 bases from V and 1 base from J; junction bases left unmatched: 3. The germline V gene encodes CDR1 MDHEN and CDR2 SYDVKM. There are 14 residues in the CDR3. The CDR3 loop reads CASSPGQGNTEAFF. The CDR3 DNA is TGTGCCAGCAGTCCCGGACAGGGGAACACTGAAGCTTTCTTT.

The rearrangement links TRBV6-5 to TRBJ2-4; TRBD2 aligns across 8 bases. There are 14 residues in the CDR3. CDR1 and CDR2 (germline): MNHEY, SVGAGI. V lost 0 bases and J lost 14; bases outside the gene matches: 9. DNA of the CDR3: TGTGCCAGCAGTTACTCTACCAGCGGGGGTTTTGAGTACTTC. Its protein is CASSYSTSGGFEYF.

The chain joins TRBV6-5 to TRBJ2-3, with 12 bases lining up with TRBD2. V shed 0 bases, J shed 6 bases, and the junction held 4 bases outside the gene matches. CDR1 is MNHEY, CDR2 SVGAGI, per germline. CDR3 length equals 16 residues. CDR3 coding DNA: TGTGCCAGCAGTTACTCACTAGCGGGGGGCGCGGATACGCAGTATTTT. This gives the protein CASSYSLAGGADTQYF.

V is TRBV6-6 and J is TRBJ2-2; 9 positions match TRBD1. The CDR3 runs to 15 residues. In germline, CDR1 is MNHNY, CDR2 SVGAGI (reference sequence). With 5 bases clipped from V and 4 bases from J, the junction kept 5 bases outside the gene matches. CDR3 sequence: CASSRSTGGTGELFF. The CDR3 DNA sequence: TGTGCCAGCAGTCGATCGACAGGGGGCACCGGGGAGCTGTTTTTT.

The genes are TRBV7-2 and TRBJ2-5; 8 bases line up with TRBD2. V gave up 4 bases and J gave up 3 bases; unmatched junction bases: 10. The CDR3 loop spans 16 amino acids. In germline, CDR1 is SGHTA, CDR2 FQGNSA. CDR3 coding DNA: TGTGCCAGCAGCTCAGTCCGGGCGGGGGGCAAAGAGACCCAGTACTTC. Protein: CASSSVRAGGKETQYF.

This clone was seen only once. The rearrangement joins TRBV7-3 to TRBJ2-1; D may be TRBD2 (6 bases). Germline values: CDR1 SGHTA, CDR2 FQGTGA. V lost 2 bases, J lost 5 bases, and 16 bases lay in between. The CDR3 totals 16 residues. This chain's CDR3 is CASSLGAWRGDNEQFF. CDR3 nucleotide sequence: TGTGCCAGCAGCTTAGGGGCTTGGCGGGGAGACAATGAGCAGTTCTTC.

The V gene is TRBV3-1 (or the pseudogene TRBV3-2), the J gene TRBJ2-7, with 7 bases matching TRBD1. V lost 3 bases, J lost 0 bases, and 2 bases stayed unmatched. Germline CDR1 is LGHDT and CDR2 is YNNKEL (reference sequence). This CDR3 has 14 amino acids. The CDR3 here is CASSHGDSSYEQYF. The CDR3 DNA follows: TGTGCCAGCAGCCATGGGGACAGCTCCTACGAGCAGTACTTC.

This clone was seen once. The chain is built from TRBV21-1 and TRBJ2-7; the D segment call TRBD1 is taken from the table without a DNA check. TRBV21-1 is shown as a pseudogene. This CDR3 is 18 amino acids long. The CDR3 bases are TGTGCCAGCAGCAAAGCGGGGACAGGGGACTCCCCATCCTACGAGCAGTACTTC. As protein: CASSKAGTGDSPSYEQYF.

The rearrangement uses TRBV10-3 and TRBJ1-6; no clear D gene. This CDR3 is built from 14 residues. Deletions cut 3 bases from V and 10 bases from J, with 13 bases between. Germline loops: CDR1 ENHRY, CDR2 SYGVKD. The DNA of the CDR3 is TGTGCCATCAGTGACCTCCAGACCGGGTCACCCCTCCACTTT. Translation gives CAISDLQTGSPLHF.

The chain employs TRBV5-1 and TRBJ2-1; TRBD2 agrees at 10 bases. Germline V lookup: CDR1 SGHRS, CDR2 YFSETQ. V was pared by 2 bases and J by 8 bases, with 7 bases of the junction left unmatched. The CDR3 loop spans 15 amino acids. The CDR3 DNA sequence: TGCGCCAGCAGCTTCAGCGGGGGGGCCGACCATGAGCAGTTCTTC. It encodes CASSFSGGADHEQFF. The complete variable domain, with remaining parts taken from reference TRBV5-1 and TRBJ2-1, reads KAGVTQTPRYLIKTRGQQVTLSCSPISGHRSVSWYQQTPGQGLQFLFEYFSETQRNKGNFPGRFSGRQFSNSRSEMNVSTLELGDSALYLCASSFSGGADHEQFFGPGTRLTVL.

The rearrangement uses TRBV7-9 and TRBJ2-5; weak D call: TRBD1 (5 bases). Germline V gene lookup returns CDR1 SEHNR and CDR2 FQNEAQ (reference sequence). With 1 base removed from V and 0 bases from J, the gap between germline ends came to 9 bases. CDR3 size: 15 residues. The CDR3 sequence: CASSLGTTNQETQYF. The CDR3 DNA follows: TGTGCCAGCAGCTTAGGGACAACCAACCAAGAGACCCAGTACTTC.

The chain employs TRBV5-6 and TRBJ1-2; the D gene is possibly TRBD1 (6 bases). Germline V gene data show CDR1 as SGHDT and CDR2 as YYEEEE. Trimming removed 4 bases from V and 6 bases from J, with 16 bases in between. The CDR3 sequence is 14 residues long. The CDR3 coding sequence is TGTGCCAGCAGCACCCGATACCAGGGGAATGGCTACACCTTC. Translated, it gives CASSTRYQGNGYTF.

The chain uses TRBV13 and TRBJ1-3; D remains ambiguous. The CDR3 has 16 amino acids. Germline CDR1 is PRHDT and CDR2 is FYEKMQ (reference sequence). Trimming cost V 0 bases and J 0 bases, with 9 bases left between them. CDR3 sequence reads: CASSLGTPSSGNTIYF. The DNA for the CDR3 is TGTGCCAGCAGCTTAGGCACGCCGAGCTCTGGAAACACCATATATTTT.

The CDR3 sequence is CASSPEWGTYEQYF. The CDR3, as DNA: TGTGCCAGCTCACCAGAGTGGGGCACCTACGAGCAGTACTTC. The chain carries TRBV18 and TRBJ2-7; tentative D call: TRBD1 (5 bases). The CDR3 is made up of 14 amino acids. V gave up 2 bases and J gave up 2 bases, with 10 bases separating them. Germline lookup yields CDR1 KGHSH and CDR2 LQKENI.

In this sample, this clone turned up once. The chain combines TRBV6-1 with TRBJ1-1; a weak D match, TRBD1 (5 bases). From germline, CDR1 is MNHNS and CDR2 SASEGT. Trimming removed 3 bases from V and 11 bases from J, with 22 bases in between. The CDR3 runs 15 residues. CDR3 loop: CASSDRSRASPRAFF. CDR3 sequence (DNA): TGTGCCAGCAGTGATCGGAGCAGGGCCTCCCCCAGGGCTTTCTTT.

This clone was seen a handful of times. The chain links TRBV28 to TRBJ2-7, with 11 nucleotides matching TRBD2. The CDR3 is 13 amino acids. CDR1 is MDHEN, CDR2 SYDVKM, per germline. V was clipped by 5 bases and J by 8 bases; unmatched bases: 5. The CDR3 bases are TGTGCCAGCAGTCAGACTAGCGGGGAGAAGCAGTACTTC. As protein: CASSQTSGEKQYF.

The chain uses TRBV27 and TRBJ2-2; 10 bases match TRBD1. With V trimmed by 5 bases and J by 4 bases, 7 bases remained unmatched. Germline lookup yields CDR1 MNHEY and CDR2 SMNVEV (reference sequence). This CDR3 has 16 amino acids. The CDR3 DNA reads as TGTGCCAGCAGTCCCACCGGGACAGGGGTCACCGGGGAGCTGTTTTTT. Encoded protein: CASSPTGTGVTGELFF.

The gene calls are TRBV9 and TRBJ1-4; a possible D gene is TRBD1 (5 bases). V was cut by 7 bases and J by 7 bases, with 17 bases left in between. The CDR3 runs 14 residues. The V gene's germline CDR1 is SGDLS and CDR2 YYNGEE. The CDR3 nucleotides read TGTGCCAGCTCTAGGCAGGGCAGTGGTGAAAAACTGTTTTTT. This encodes CASSRQGSGEKLFF.

The V and J genes are TRBV6-1 and TRBJ1-2; tentative D call: TRBD1 (5 bases). The V gene lost 3 bases and the J gene lost 7 bases, with 9 bases spanning the gap. The CDR3 contains 12 residues. Germline CDR1 and CDR2: MNHNS and SASEGT. The DNA of the CDR3 is TGTGCCAGCAGTGAGCGGGACCTTGGCTACACCTTC. Residues: CASSERDLGYTF.

This chain links TRBV7-8 with TRBJ2-1; 7 bases are shared with TRBD2. This CDR3 is built from 15 residues. Germline V gives CDR1 SGHVS, CDR2 FQNEAQ. V dropped 5 bases and J dropped 7; count of bases not matched to a gene: 11. CDR3 bases: TGTGCCAGCAGCCGAGGCGGCGGGGGACGTAATGAGCAGTTCTTC. Protein sequence: CASSRGGGGRNEQFF. The full variable domain, in which reference TRBV7-8 and TRBJ2-1 provide the parts outside the CDR3, is GAGVSQSPRYKVAKRGQDVALRCDPISGHVSLFWYQQALGQGPEFLTYFQNEAQLDKSGLPSDRFFAERPEGSVSTLKIQRTQQEDSAVYLCASSRGGGGRNEQFFGPGTRLTVL.